This T cell receptor beta chain was documented in a study of blood T cell repertoires in COVID-19. Germline CDR1 reads SNHLY; CDR2 reads FYNNEI. Trimming left V 8 bases short and J 0 bases short, with 8 bases between. The CDR3 covers 12 residues. This clone was seen a few times. The table came from immunoSEQ multiplex PCR; TCRdb's copy has only in-frame clones and leaves some out. Of 150,000 to 200,000 clones listed, about 80% are singletons. V is TRBV2 and J is TRBJ2-7; D may be TRBD1 (6 bases). This TCR was recovered from a woman in her 70s with acute or convalescent COVID-19. The sequenced sample was peripheral blood. CDR3 nucleotide sequence: TGTGCCAGCGGGACAAACTCCTACGAGCAGTACTTC. It is translated as CASGTNSYEQYF.